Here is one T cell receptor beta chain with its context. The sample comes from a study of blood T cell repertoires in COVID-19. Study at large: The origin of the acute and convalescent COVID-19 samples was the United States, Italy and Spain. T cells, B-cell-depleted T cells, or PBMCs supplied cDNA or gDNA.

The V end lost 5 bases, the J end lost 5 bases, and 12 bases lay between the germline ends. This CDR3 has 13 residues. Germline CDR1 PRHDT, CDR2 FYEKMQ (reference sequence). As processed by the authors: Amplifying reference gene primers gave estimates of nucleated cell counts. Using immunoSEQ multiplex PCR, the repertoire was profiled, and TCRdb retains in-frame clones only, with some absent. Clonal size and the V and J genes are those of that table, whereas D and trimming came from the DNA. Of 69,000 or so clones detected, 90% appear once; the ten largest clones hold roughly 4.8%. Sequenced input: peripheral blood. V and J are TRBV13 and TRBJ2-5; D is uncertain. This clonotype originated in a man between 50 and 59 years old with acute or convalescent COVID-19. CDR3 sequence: CASSDLFAETQYF. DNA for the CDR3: TGTGCCAGCAGCGATCTCTTTGCGGAGACCCAGTACTTC.